These 13 T cell receptor beta chains originate from one sample sequenced in a study of tissue T cells after allogeneic stem cell transplantation. Time point in this sample: mouse harvest day 14 after allogeneic transplant. The graft held 10^6 splenic CD5+ T cells and 10^7 T-cell-depleted bone marrow cells. Generated by immunoSEQ multiplex PCR, the TCRdb table keeps only in-frame clones and is missing some. In the table there are 1,500 to 2,000 clones, 45% of which are singletons. Sequenced input: spleen. The receptor source for this set is a female BALB/c mouse given C57BL/6 T cells with graft-versus-host disease after an allogeneic hematopoietic cell transplant.

On this clone itself: Gene names are mouse gene names. The read stops 1 residue short of the end of the CDR3; the missing end is completed from the germline J gene. The genes are TRBV13-1 and TRBJ1-1; D gene unclear. V lost 2 bases and J 3 bases, leaving 5 bases between the germline ends. The CDR3 sequence is 12 residues long. CDR1 NSHNY and CDR2 SYGAGN come from the germline V gene. The covered CDR3 bases are TGTGCCAGCAGTGACGGTGACACAGAAGTCTTC. Translating gives CASSDGDTEVF. The full CDR3 protein is CASSDGDTEVFF.

In the case of this clone: The gene names given are mouse names. The CDR3 end falls 1 residue outside the read, so it is completed with the germline J gene. The rearrangement joins TRBV16 to TRBJ2-7; 8 positions match TRBD2. V was pared by 3 bases and J by 3 bases, with 1 base of the junction left unmatched. The length of the CDR3 is 13 residues. In germline, CDR1 is SGHSA, CDR2 FRNQAP. CDR3 in amino acids: CASSLTGVYEQYF. CDR3 DNA, as far as it was read: TGTGCAAGCAGCTTGACTGGGGTCTATGAACAGTAC.

To note about this clone: Gene labels here are mouse ones. The read ends 1 residue early relative to the CDR3; the germline J gene fills the gap. The rearrangement links TRBV13-2 to TRBJ2-5; possibly TRBD1 for D (6 bases). Trimming left V 2 bases short and J 0 bases short, with 7 bases between. Germline lookup yields CDR1 NNHNN and CDR2 SYGAGS (reference sequence). The CDR3 is 14 residues long. The CDR3 region is CASGDRGNQDTQYF. Incomplete CDR3 DNA: TGTGCCAGCGGTGACAGGGGTAACCAAGACACCCAGTAC.

With respect to this clone: It may be a read error: a sequence one base away is much more abundant. Gene names and germline refer to mouse. CDR3: CASSLPRTISHERLFF. The sequenced part of the CDR3 DNA is TGTGCTAGCAGTTTACCTCGGACAATTTCCCACGAAAGATTATTT. V is TRBV29 and J is TRBJ1-4; tentative D call: TRBD1 (5 bases). Read coverage stops 1 residue before the CDR3 terminus; the germline J gene supplies the remainder. The CDR3 runs 16 residues. CDR1 and CDR2 (germline): MSHET, SYDVDS.

A word on this clone: Here the gene names and germline are mouse. The read ends 1 residue before the CDR3 terminus; that terminus is restored from the germline J gene. This chain links TRBV20 with TRBJ1-6; D not certain. TRBJ1-6 counts as an open reading frame of uncertain function. Per germline, CDR1 GFQATS and CDR2 STVNSAI. Trimming shortened V by 3 bases and J by 0 bases, and 6 bases separated the two germline ends. The CDR3 consists of 14 residues. CDR3 protein: CGARGNSYNSPLYF. The CDR3 DNA, read in part, is TGTGGTGCTAGAGGCAATTCCTATAATTCGCCCCTCTAC.

Regarding this clone: These gene names are mouse names. The sequence runs out 1 residue before the end of the CDR3; the remainder is reconstructed from the germline J gene. This rearrangement joins TRBV29 to TRBJ1-1; D is uncertain. Germline V CDR1 and CDR2: MSHET, SYDVDS. The length of the CDR3 is 11 residues. With 8 bases removed from V and 2 bases from J, the gap between germline ends came to 6 bases. CDR3 DNA, as far as it was read: TGTGCTAGCCGGACCAACACAGAAGTCTTC. It codes for CASRTNTEVF. The complete CDR3 sequence is CASRTNTEVFF. Together with reference TRBV29 and TRBJ1-1, the CDR3 gives the full variable domain: DMKVTQMPRYLIKRMGENVLLECGQDMSHETMYWYRQDPGLGLQLIYISYDVDSNSEGDIPKGYRVSRKKREHFSLILDSAKTNQTSVYFCASRTNTEVFFGKGTRLTVV.

In the case of this clone: The genes and germline here are from mouse. The DNA ends 1 residue before the CDR3 does, and the rest of the CDR3 is filled in from the germline J gene. J is TRBJ2-1 and V is TRBV3, with TRBD2 matching over 12 bases. Germline lookup yields CDR1 SNHLY and CDR2 FYNGKV (reference sequence). CDR3 length: 16 residues. The V and J ends lost 4 bases and 5 bases, in that order; junction bases with no gene match: 6. The CDR3 bases that were read are TGTGCCAGCAGCTCCCGACTGGGGGGGCGCGATGCTGAGCAGTTC. This codes for CASSSRLGGRDAEQF. The full-length CDR3 reads as CASSSRLGGRDAEQFF.

This clone has only a few counts. Genes and germline come from the mouse. Sequencing ends 1 residue short of the CDR3 end; the germline J gene provides the rest. V is TRBV31 and J is TRBJ2-3; 9 nucleotides align to TRBD1. The CDR3 spans 13 residues. The germline V gene encodes CDR1 GKSSPN and CDR2 SITVG. V dropped 5 bases and J dropped 0; count of bases not matched to a gene: 0. The CDR3 reads CAWGQGSAETLYF. The DNA read from the CDR3 is TGTGCCTGGGGACAGGGGAGTGCAGAAACGCTGTAT.

As for this clone: The gene names given are mouse names. The read ends 1 residue before the CDR3 terminus; that terminus is restored from the germline J gene. The chain is built from TRBV23 and TRBJ1-4; the table names TRBD1, a call not compared with the DNA. CDR3 length: 14 amino acids. Germline CDR1 KGHTA, CDR2 FQNQQP. CDR3 bases read: TGCTCCAGCAGTCAGGGCCAGGGCAACGAAAGATTATTT. Translating gives CSSSQGQGNERLF. The whole CDR3 is CSSSQGQGNERLFF. The whole variable domain, remainder taken from reference TRBV23 and TRBJ1-4, is DAAVTQKPRYLIKMKGQEAEMKCIPEKGHTAVFWYQQKQSKELKFLIYFQNQQPLDQIDMVKERFSAVCPSSSLCSLGIRTCEAEDSALYLCSSSQGQGNERLFFGHGTKLSVL.

Remarks on this clone: Genes and germline are mouse. The read gets to within 1 residue of the CDR3 end, and the germline J gene fills in the rest. The chain recombines TRBV16 with TRBJ1-1, with 7 positions matching TRBD1. V gave up 4 bases and J gave up 0 bases; unmatched junction bases: 2. Germline V gene lookup returns CDR1 SGHSA and CDR2 FRNQAP. CDR3 length: 14 residues. CDR3 protein: CASSWTGSNTEVFF. Partial CDR3 DNA: TGTGCAAGCAGCTGGACAGGTTCAAACACAGAAGTCTTC.

Remarks on this clone: The genes are named according to mouse. The read is 1 residue too short to cover the CDR3 end, so that end is filled in from the germline J gene. The V gene is TRBV4, the J gene TRBJ2-5; 10 bases agree with TRBD1. V lost 5 bases to trimming and J lost 6 bases; unmatched junction nucleotides: 2. Per germline, CDR1 LGHDT and CDR2 YNNKQL (reference sequence). The CDR3 is 13 residues long. CDR3 loop: CASSRQGADTQYF. CDR3 bases read: TGTGCCAGCAGCCGACAGGGGGCGGACACCCAGTAC.

This clone was seen a few times. These gene names are mouse names. The read halts 1 residue ahead of the CDR3 end, with the missing end drawn from the germline J gene. V is TRBV14 and J is TRBJ2-7; 7 bases are shared with TRBD1. Losses at the gene ends were 4 bases for V and 0 bases for J; bases not matched to a gene: 4. The CDR3 runs 14 residues. Germline V CDR1 and CDR2: SGHDT, FRDEAV. The DNA read from the CDR3 is TGTGCCAGCAGTCTACAGGGGAGCTCCTATGAACAGTAC. It encodes CASSLQGSSYEQY. The full-length CDR3 reads as CASSLQGSSYEQYF.

As concerns this clone: Gene names and germline refer to mouse. Read data end 1 residue before the CDR3 end; the end is taken from the germline J gene. The chain couples TRBV13-1 to TRBJ2-3; maybe TRBD1 (6 bases). Trimming pared 3 bases from V and 0 bases from J, leaving 11 bases between. CDR1 and CDR2 from the germline V gene are NSHNY and SYGAGN. CDR3 size: 15 residues. CDR3 in amino acids: CASSAGTSSAETLYF. The CDR3 bases that were read are TGTGCCAGCAGTGCCGGGACATCTAGTGCAGAAACGCTGTAT.